The rows below give T cell receptor beta chains drawn from one sample of a study of cytomegalovirus exposure and HLA in healthy donors. Profiled with immunoSEQ multiplex PCR; TCRdb holds only in-frame clones, not every one. The sample gives about 100,000 clones, 70% of which show up once; under 13% is in the top ten. What was sequenced was PBMCs. These receptor sequences come from a man between 35 and 55 years old in good health and CMV-seropositive. CDR3s include the opening cysteine and the closing phenylalanine or tryptophan. The size field is filled for only some rows; it gives once, few, many or a size class.

cdr3_aa j_call clone_size v_call
CASSRDYSYEQYF TRBJ2-7 - TRBV19
CASSFGQGLRYGYTF TRBJ1-2 - TRBV28
CATSPEKMVQETQYF TRBJ2-5 - TRBV15
CASSPGLDFRDEQFF TRBJ2-1 - TRBV19
CASTGPGNTIYF TRBJ1-3 - TRBV19
CASSPSLLNTQYF TRBJ2-3 few TRBV6-5
CASSPTLGGDNEQYF TRBJ2-7 once TRBV6-6
CASKWANTEAFF TRBJ1-1 - TRBV19
CASSFTSGVDNEQFF TRBJ2-1 few TRBV7-3
CASSPGQNHEQYF TRBJ2-7 - TRBV19
CASSLVRETEAFF TRBJ1-1 - TRBV13
CATSRAGTSGVNEQFF TRBJ2-1 - TRBV15
CAWEGGGVYGYTF TRBJ1-2 - TRBV30
CASSPDSASTDTQYF TRBJ2-3 - TRBV5-1
CASSETGDPLYGYTF TRBJ1-2 - TRBV10-1
CASSLGGSDEQYF TRBJ2-7 - TRBV28
CASSLGQGRFEAFF TRBJ1-1 - TRBV7-8
CASSPGQGAGNTIYF TRBJ1-3 - TRBV4-1
CASSERGGAYEQYF TRBJ2-7 few TRBV2
CASRPRDRGNQPQHF TRBJ1-5 - TRBV6-1
CASSYGQLNEQFF TRBJ2-1 - TRBV6-5
CASSEGLAEETQYF TRBJ2-5 - TRBV10-1